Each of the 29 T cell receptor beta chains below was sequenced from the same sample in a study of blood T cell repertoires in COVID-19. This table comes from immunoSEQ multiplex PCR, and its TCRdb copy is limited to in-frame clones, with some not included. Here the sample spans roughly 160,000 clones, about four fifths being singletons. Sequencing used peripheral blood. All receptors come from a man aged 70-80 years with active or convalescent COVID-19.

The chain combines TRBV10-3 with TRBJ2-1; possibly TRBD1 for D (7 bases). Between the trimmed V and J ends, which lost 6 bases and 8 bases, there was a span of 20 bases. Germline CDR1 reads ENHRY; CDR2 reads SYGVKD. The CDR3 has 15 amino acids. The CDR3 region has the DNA TGTGCCATCAGCCCCCACCAGGGGGGTACCGATGAGCAGTTCTTC. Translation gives CAISPHQGGTDEQFF.

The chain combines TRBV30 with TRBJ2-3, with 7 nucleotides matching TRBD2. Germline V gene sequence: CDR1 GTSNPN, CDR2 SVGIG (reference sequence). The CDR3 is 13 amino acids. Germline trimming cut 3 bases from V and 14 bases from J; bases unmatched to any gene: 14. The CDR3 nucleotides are TGTGCCTGGAGCCCCGGGGGGACGTCGGTACGGTATTTT. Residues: CAWSPGGTSVRYF.

The CDR3 here is CASSPRAGVDGYTF. DNA for the CDR3: TGCGCCAGCAGCCCCCGGGCAGGGGTGGATGGCTACACCTTC. This chain links TRBV5-1 with TRBJ1-2; weak D call: TRBD1 (6 bases). The germline V gene has CDR1 SGHRS and CDR2 YFSETQ. The CDR3 has 14 amino acids. The V gene lost 4 bases and the J gene lost 6 bases, with 16 bases spanning the gap.

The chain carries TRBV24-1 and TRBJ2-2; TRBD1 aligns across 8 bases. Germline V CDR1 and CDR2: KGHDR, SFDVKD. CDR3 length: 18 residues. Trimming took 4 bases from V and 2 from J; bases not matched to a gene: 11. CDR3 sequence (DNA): TGTGCCACCAGTGACACCTCTAGGACAGGGACAAACACCGGGGAGCTGTTTTTT. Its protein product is CATSDTSRTGTNTGELFF.

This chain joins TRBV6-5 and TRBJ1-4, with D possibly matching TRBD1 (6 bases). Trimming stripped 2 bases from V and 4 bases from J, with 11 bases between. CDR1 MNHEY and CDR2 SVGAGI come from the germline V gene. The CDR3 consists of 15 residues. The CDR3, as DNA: TGTGCCAGCAGTTACCACAGGGCAGATAATGAAAAACTGTTTTTT. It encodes CASSYHRADNEKLFF.

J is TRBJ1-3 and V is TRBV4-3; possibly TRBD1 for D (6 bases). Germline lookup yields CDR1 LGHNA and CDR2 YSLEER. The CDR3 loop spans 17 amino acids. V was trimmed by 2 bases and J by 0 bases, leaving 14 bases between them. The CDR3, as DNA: TGCGCCAGCAGCCAAACAGGGAGGGCCATCTCTGGAAACACCATATATTTT. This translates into CASSQTGRAISGNTIYF.

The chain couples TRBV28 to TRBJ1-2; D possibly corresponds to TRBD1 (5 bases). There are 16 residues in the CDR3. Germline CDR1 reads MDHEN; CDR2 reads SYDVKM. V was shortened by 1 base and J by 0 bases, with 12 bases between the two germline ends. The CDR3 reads CASSLSGSVSNYGYTF. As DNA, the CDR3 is TGTGCCAGCAGTTTATCAGGGTCGGTATCTAACTATGGCTACACCTTC.

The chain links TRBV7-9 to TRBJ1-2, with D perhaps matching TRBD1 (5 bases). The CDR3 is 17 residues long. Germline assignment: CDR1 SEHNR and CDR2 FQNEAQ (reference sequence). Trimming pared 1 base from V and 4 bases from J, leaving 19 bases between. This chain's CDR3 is CASSLGGERARAYGYTF. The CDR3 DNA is TGTGCCAGCAGCTTAGGGGGGGAACGAGCAAGGGCCTATGGCTACACCTTC.

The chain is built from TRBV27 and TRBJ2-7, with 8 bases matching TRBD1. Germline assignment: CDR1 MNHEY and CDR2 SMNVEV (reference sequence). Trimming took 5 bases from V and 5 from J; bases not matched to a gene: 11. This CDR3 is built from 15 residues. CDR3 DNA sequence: TGTGCCAGCAGTCCACGGCCAGGGGGCGAAAACGAGCAGTACTTC. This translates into CASSPRPGGENEQYF.

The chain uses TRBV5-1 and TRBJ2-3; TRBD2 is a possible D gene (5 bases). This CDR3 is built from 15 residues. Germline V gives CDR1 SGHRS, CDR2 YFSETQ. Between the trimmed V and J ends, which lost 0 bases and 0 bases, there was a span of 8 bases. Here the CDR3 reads CASSLDAGSTDTQYF. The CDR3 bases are TGCGCCAGCAGCTTGGATGCGGGTAGCACAGATACGCAGTATTTT.

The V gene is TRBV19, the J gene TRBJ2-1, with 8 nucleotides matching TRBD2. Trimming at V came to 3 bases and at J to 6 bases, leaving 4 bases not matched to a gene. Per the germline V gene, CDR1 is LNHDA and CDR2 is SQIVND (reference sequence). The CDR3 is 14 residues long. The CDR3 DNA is TGTGCCAGTAGTATCCCCCTAGCGGGCAATGAGCAGTTCTTC. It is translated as CASSIPLAGNEQFF.

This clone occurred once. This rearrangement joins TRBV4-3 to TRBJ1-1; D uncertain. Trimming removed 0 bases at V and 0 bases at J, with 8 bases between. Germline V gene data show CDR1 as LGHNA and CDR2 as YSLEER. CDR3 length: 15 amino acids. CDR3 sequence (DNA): TGCGCCAGCAGCCAAGATTATGCGTTGAACACTGAAGCTTTCTTT. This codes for CASSQDYALNTEAFF.

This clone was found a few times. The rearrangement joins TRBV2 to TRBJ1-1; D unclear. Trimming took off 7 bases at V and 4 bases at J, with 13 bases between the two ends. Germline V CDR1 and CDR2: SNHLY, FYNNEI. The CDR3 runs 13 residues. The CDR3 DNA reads TGTGCCAGCACAAGAGGGCCGAGCACTGAAGCTTTCTTT. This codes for CASTRGPSTEAFF.

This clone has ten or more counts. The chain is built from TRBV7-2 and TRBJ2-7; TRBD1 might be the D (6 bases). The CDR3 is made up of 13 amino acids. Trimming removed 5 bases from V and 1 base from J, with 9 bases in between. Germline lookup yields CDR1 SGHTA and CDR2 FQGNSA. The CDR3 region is CASSRTVSYEQYF. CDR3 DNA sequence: TGTGCCAGCAGCCGGACAGTATCCTACGAGCAGTACTTC.

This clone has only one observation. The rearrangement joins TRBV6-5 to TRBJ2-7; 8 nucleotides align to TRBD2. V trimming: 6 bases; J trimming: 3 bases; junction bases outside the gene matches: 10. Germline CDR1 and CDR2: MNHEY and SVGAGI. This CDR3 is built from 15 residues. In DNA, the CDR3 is TGTGCCAGCAGCAGAGCGGGAGCAATCCGCTACGAGCAGTACTTC. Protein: CASSRAGAIRYEQYF.

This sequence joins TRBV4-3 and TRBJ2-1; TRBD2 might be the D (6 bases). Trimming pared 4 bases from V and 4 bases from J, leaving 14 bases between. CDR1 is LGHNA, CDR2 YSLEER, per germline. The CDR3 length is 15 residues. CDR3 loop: CASSRSRELYNEQFF. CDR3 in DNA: TGCGCCAGCAGCCGGAGCCGGGAGCTGTACAATGAGCAGTTCTTC.

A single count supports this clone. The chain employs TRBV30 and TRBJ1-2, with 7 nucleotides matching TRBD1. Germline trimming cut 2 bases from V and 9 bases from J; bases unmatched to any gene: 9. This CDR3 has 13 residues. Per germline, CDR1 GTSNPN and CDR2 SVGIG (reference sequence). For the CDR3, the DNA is TGTGCCTGGAGTCGGCAGGGGGGTGATAGCTACACCTTC. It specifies CAWSRQGGDSYTF.

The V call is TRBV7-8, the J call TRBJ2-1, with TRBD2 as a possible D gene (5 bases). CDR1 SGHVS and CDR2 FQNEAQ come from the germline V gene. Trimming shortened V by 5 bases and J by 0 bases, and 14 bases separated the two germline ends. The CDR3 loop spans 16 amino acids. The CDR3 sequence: CASSPSGWGSYNEQFF. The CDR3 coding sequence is TGTGCCAGCAGCCCCAGCGGTTGGGGCTCCTACAATGAGCAGTTCTTC.

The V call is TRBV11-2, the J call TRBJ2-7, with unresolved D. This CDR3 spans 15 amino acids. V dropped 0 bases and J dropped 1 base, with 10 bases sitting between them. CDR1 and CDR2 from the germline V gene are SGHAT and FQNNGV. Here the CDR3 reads CASSLELMVSYEQYF. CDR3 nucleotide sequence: TGTGCCAGCAGCTTAGAACTAATGGTATCCTACGAGCAGTACTTC.

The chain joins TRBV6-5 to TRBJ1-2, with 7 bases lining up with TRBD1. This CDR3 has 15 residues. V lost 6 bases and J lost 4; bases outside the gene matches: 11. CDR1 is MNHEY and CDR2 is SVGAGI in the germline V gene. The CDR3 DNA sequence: TGTGCCAGCAGAGACCGACAGGGAGCGCCCTATGGCTACACCTTC. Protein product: CASRDRQGAPYGYTF.

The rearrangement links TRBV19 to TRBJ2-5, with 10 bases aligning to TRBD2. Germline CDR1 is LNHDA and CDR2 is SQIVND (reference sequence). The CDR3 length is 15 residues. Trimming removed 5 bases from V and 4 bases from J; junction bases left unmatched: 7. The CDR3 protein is CASSYLAGVGETQYF. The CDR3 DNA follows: TGTGCCAGTAGTTACCTAGCGGGAGTAGGAGAGACCCAGTACTTC.

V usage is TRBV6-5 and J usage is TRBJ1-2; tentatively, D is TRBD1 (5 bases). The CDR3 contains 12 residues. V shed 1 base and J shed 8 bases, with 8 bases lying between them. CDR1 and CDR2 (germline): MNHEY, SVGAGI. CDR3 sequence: CASSYYGGGYTF. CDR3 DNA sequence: TGTGCCAGCAGTTACTACGGGGGAGGCTACACCTTC.

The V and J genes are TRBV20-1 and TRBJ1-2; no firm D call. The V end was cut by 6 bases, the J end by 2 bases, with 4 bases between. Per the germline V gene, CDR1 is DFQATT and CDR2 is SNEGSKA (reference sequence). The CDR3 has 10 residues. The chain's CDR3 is CSAENYGYTF. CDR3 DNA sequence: TGCAGTGCCGAGAACTATGGCTACACCTTC.

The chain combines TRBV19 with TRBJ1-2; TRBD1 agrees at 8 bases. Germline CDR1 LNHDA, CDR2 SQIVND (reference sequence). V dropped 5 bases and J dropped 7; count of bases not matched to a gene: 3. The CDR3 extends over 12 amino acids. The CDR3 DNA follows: TGTGCCAGTAGTGGAGACAGGGGTGGCTACACCTTC. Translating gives CASSGDRGGYTF.

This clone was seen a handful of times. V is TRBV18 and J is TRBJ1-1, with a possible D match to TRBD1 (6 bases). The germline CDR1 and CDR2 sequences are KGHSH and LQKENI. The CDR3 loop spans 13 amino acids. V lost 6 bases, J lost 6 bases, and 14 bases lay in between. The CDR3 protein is CASSRRGMAEAFF. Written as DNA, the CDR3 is TGTGCCAGCTCTCGCAGGGGTATGGCTGAAGCTTTCTTT. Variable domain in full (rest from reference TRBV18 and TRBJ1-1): NAGVMQNPRHLVRRRGQEARLRCSPMKGHSHVYWYRQLPEEGLKFMVYLQKENIIDESGMPKERFSAEFPKEGPSILRIQQVVRGDSAAYFCASSRRGMAEAFFGQGTRLTVV.

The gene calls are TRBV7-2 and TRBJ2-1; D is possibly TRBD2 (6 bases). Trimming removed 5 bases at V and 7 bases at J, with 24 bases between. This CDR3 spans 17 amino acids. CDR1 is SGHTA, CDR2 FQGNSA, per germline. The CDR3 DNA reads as TGTGCCAGCAGCCCATTTTATTTTAGCGGAGGCCGGAATGAGCAGTTCTTC. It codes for CASSPFYFSGGRNEQFF.

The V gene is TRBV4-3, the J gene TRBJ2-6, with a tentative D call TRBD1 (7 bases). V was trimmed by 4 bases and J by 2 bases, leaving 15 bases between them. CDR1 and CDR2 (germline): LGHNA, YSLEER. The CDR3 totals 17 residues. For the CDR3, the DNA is TGCGCCAGCAGCCGAAAACCAGGGGGGACTGGGGCCAACGTCCTGACTTTC. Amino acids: CASSRKPGGTGANVLTF.

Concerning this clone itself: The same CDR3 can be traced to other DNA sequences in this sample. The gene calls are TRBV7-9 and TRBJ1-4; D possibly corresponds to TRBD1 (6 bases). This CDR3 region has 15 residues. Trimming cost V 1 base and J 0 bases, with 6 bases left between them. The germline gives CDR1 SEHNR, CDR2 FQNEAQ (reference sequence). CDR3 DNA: TGTGCCAGCAGCTTAGGGACAGCAACTAATGAAAAACTGTTTTTT. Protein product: CASSLGTATNEKLFF.

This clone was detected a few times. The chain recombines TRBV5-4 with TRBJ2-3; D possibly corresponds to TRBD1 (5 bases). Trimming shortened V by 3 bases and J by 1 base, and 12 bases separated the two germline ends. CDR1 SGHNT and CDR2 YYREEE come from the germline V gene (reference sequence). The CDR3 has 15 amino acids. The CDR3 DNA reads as TGTGCCAGCAGCTGGGGCCCCCGGGGCACAGATACGCAGTATTTT. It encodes CASSWGPRGTDTQYF.